The 7 T cell receptor beta chains reported below all come from one sample, sequenced in a study of T-cell reconstitution after alpha-beta-depleted transplantation in children (dated by TCRdb to the mid-2010s). Library construction relied on PCR. Instrument on record: Illumina HiSeq 2500. To normalize quantification of the TCRbeta repertoire, the TCR libraries were built with molecular barcoding that relied on unique molecular identifiers. TCRdb passed the public sequencing reads through fastp at Q25 and MiXCR, retaining productive beta sequences. Each CDR3 protein gets just one entry, which takes the most common genes and DNA from the rows behind it. The sample table shows about 540,000 distinct CDR3 sequences, and 15% to 20% are seen once. The ten largest clonotypes hold 2.5% to 4% of the sample. The material was PBMCs from the stem cell graft donor, obtained from the stem cell graft. Receptor source: a human donor who donated a stem cell graft to a child with acute lymphoblastic leukemia.

This clonotype has only a few counts. This chain uses TRBV9 with TRBJ1-6; no firm D call. The germline V gene has CDR1 SGDLS and CDR2 YYNGEE. This CDR3 comprises 13 residues. V lost 0 bases and J lost 10, with 8 bases in between. For the CDR3, the DNA is TGTGCCAGCAGCGTAGAGGGTGAATCACCCCTCCACTTT. Amino acid sequence: CASSVEGESPLHF.

The DNA for the CDR3 is TGTGCCAGCAGTGTGCGTCCTAGCGTCTCTCGCGGGGAGCTGTTTTTT. As protein: CASSVRPSVSRGELFF. This chain joins TRBV6-1 and TRBJ2-2; maybe TRBD2 (6 bases). V lost 4 bases and J 7 bases, leaving 19 bases between the germline ends. Germline lookup yields CDR1 MNHNS and CDR2 SASEGT. This CDR3 is 16 amino acids long.

The table lists this clonotype with a few counts. The gene calls are TRBV13 and TRBJ2-7, with TRBD2 matching over 10 bases. The ends lost 3 bases at V and 7 bases at J; junction bases unmatched: 12. The CDR3 is 16 residues long. Germline values: CDR1 PRHDT, CDR2 FYEKMQ (reference sequence). CDR3 in DNA: TGTGCCAGCAGCTTGATGGGCAGCGGGAGGGGTGGGGAGCAGTACTTC. It codes for CASSLMGSGRGGEQYF.

The rearrangement links TRBV5-1 to TRBJ2-7, with a weak D call TRBD1 (5 bases). This CDR3 region has 14 residues. Germline V gene data show CDR1 as SGHRS and CDR2 as YFSETQ. V shed 4 bases and J shed 2 bases, with 13 bases lying between them. CDR3 loop: CASSHIDRTYEQYF. The CDR3 nucleotides read TGCGCCAGCAGCCATATCGACAGAACCTACGAGCAGTACTTC. Full variable domain (outside the CDR3, taken from reference TRBV5-1 and TRBJ2-7): KAGVTQTPRYLIKTRGQQVTLSCSPISGHRSVSWYQQTPGQGLQFLFEYFSETQRNKGNFPGRFSGRQFSNSRSEMNVSTLELGDSALYLCASSHIDRTYEQYFGPGTRLTVT.

This clonotype was found many times. This chain joins TRBV25-1 and TRBJ1-1; D gene unclear. From germline, CDR1 is MGHDK and CDR2 SYGVNS. Trimming cost V 4 bases and J 6 bases, with 9 bases left between them. This CDR3 has 12 amino acids. The DNA for the CDR3 is TGTGCCAGCAGTGGGTCTGGCGCTGAAGCTTTCTTT. It is translated as CASSGSGAEAFF.

The rearrangement joins TRBV9 to TRBJ1-5; tentative D call: TRBD1 (6 bases). V lost 1 base and J lost 6, with 14 bases in between. CDR1 is SGDLS, CDR2 YYNGEE, per germline. This CDR3 has 15 residues. CDR3 in amino acids: CASSVTGMARQPQHF. As DNA, the CDR3 is TGTGCCAGCAGCGTAACAGGGATGGCACGTCAGCCCCAGCATTTT.

The chain employs TRBV6-5 and TRBJ1-2; maybe TRBD1 (5 bases). Germline-derived CDR1 and CDR2 are MNHEY and SVGAGI. V dropped 2 bases and J dropped 8 bases, with 12 bases sitting between them. The CDR3 totals 13 residues. The CDR3 region is CASSYIGAGGYTF. The CDR3 DNA reads as TGTGCCAGCAGTTACATTGGGGCAGGCGGCTACACCTTC.